This T cell receptor beta chain was observed in a study of cytomegalovirus exposure and HLA in healthy donors. Study background: Earlier work reported 100 million to 130 million unique TCR beta sequences from about 190 million T cells.

CDR1 is SGHRS and CDR2 is YFSETQ in the germline V gene. This CDR3 is built from 15 residues. The V and J ends lost 2 bases and 6 bases, in that order; junction bases with no gene match: 6. Note on this clone: Its target is not known.

Primers included in the PCR were 60 Vbeta and 13 Jbeta primers. This table comes from immunoSEQ multiplex PCR, and its TCRdb copy is limited to in-frame clones, with some not included. The data contain about 140,000 clones, over 80% of them seen just once; the ten biggest clones take up approximately 1.1%. General study results and limits: With later analysis, a missense DCLRE1C variant became linked to TCR beta V- and J-gene trimming. According to a later analysis, most TCR beta chains associated with CMV appeared HLA-restricted.

The rearrangement uses TRBV5-1 and TRBJ2-1, with 9 bases that match TRBD2. The sample taken for sequencing was PBMCs. This TCR was sampled from a female donor in good health and CMV-seronegative. The CDR3 nucleotides read TGCGCCAGCAGCTTTACGGCGGGAGGGTTCAATGAGCAGTTCTTC. The encoded protein is CASSFTAGGFNEQFF. The variable domain in full, completed from reference TRBV5-1 and TRBJ2-1, reads KAGVTQTPRYLIKTRGQQVTLSCSPISGHRSVSWYQQTPGQGLQFLFEYFSETQRNKGNFPGRFSGRQFSNSRSEMNVSTLELGDSALYLCASSFTAGGFNEQFFGPGTRLTVL.